One sample yielded the 22 T cell receptor beta chains listed below, sequenced in a study of cytotoxic CD8 clonotypes in ibrutinib-treated CLL. Some clones are missing from TCRdb's copy, which holds only in-frame ones; the method was immunoSEQ multiplex PCR. The repertoire has approximately 320,000 clones, approximately 67% of them found once; the top ten carry about 6.7%. The sequenced sample was PBMCs, obtained after 36 months of ibrutinib treatment. These receptors were taken from a human donor with chronic lymphocytic leukemia.

This rearrangement joins TRBV7-8 to TRBJ2-7, with D hard to call. The CDR3 sequence is 17 residues long. V was clipped by 2 bases and J by 6 bases, with 23 bases between them. From germline, CDR1 is SGHVS and CDR2 FQNEAQ. The CDR3 here is CASSLKMGMGIPLEQYF. CDR3 sequence (DNA): TGTGCCAGCAGCTTAAAGATGGGAATGGGTATCCCGCTCGAGCAGTACTTC.

The chain is built from TRBV20-1 and TRBJ1-2; tentatively, D is TRBD1 (5 bases). Germline V CDR1 and CDR2: DFQATT, SNEGSKA (reference sequence). V was cut by 5 bases and J by 4 bases, with 8 bases left in between. The CDR3 spans 11 residues. CDR3 DNA: TGCAGTGCTGAGGGGAGCTATGGCTACACCTTC. Protein: CSAEGSYGYTF.

The V gene is TRBV5-1, the J gene TRBJ2-5, with 9 bases fitting TRBD1. V lost 3 bases to trimming and J lost 3 bases; unmatched junction nucleotides: 6. Germline V lookup: CDR1 SGHRS, CDR2 YFSETQ. The CDR3 sequence is 15 residues long. The DNA of the CDR3 is TGCGCCAGCAGCTCCCGGGGGACAGGGAAAGAGACCCAGTACTTC. This codes for CASSSRGTGKETQYF.

The J gene is TRBJ2-7, the V gene TRBV4-1; unclear D gene. V lost 1 base and J 7 bases, leaving 14 bases between the germline ends. This CDR3 is 14 amino acids long. CDR1 and CDR2 (germline): MGHRA, YSYEKL. The CDR3, as DNA: TGCGCCAGCAGCCAAGTGCTACATGCGGAAGAGCAGTACTTC. Protein product: CASSQVLHAEEQYF.

The V call is TRBV11-1, the J call TRBJ2-3; 11 positions agree with TRBD2. CDR1 is SGHAT, CDR2 FQDESV, per germline (reference sequence). V lost 0 bases, J lost 4 bases, and 12 bases stayed unmatched. The CDR3 loop spans 19 amino acids. The CDR3 DNA sequence: TGTGCCAGCAGCTTAGCGAGGATTAGCGGGAGGGCCATTGCAGATACGCAGTATTTT. As protein: CASSLARISGRAIADTQYF.

In this sample, this clone turned up once. The chain carries TRBV6-6 and TRBJ1-6, with a possible D match to TRBD1 (5 bases). The CDR3 is 15 amino acids. Germline lookup yields CDR1 MNHNY and CDR2 SVGAGI (reference sequence). V lost 5 bases and J 9 bases, leaving 17 bases between the germline ends. CDR3 region: CASSPRGGRRSPLHF. As DNA, the CDR3 is TGTGCCAGCAGTCCTCGTGGGGGAAGACGTTCACCCCTCCACTTT.

The chain carries TRBV5-5 and TRBJ2-5, with 12 bases identical to TRBD2. After removal of 0 bases from V and 1 base from J, the junction contained 4 bases not matched to a gene. Germline V lookup: CDR1 SGHKS, CDR2 YYEKEE (reference sequence). This CDR3 is built from 17 residues. CDR3 amino acids: CASSLGGLAGFQETQYF. CDR3 DNA: TGTGCCAGCAGCTTGGGCGGACTAGCGGGGTTCCAAGAGACCCAGTACTTC.

J is TRBJ2-7 and V is TRBV4-1; 8 bases map to TRBD2. Unmatched junction bases numbered 11, after V lost 5 bases and J lost 2 bases. CDR1 and CDR2 from the germline V gene are MGHRA and YSYEKL. There are 16 residues in the CDR3. CDR3 coding DNA: TGCGCCAGCAGCAGCAAGATAGCGGGGTCTACCTACGAGCAGTACTTC. This encodes CASSSKIAGSTYEQYF.

This clone was counted between two and nine times. The chain carries TRBV7-2 and TRBJ1-5; D may be TRBD1 (6 bases). Germline V gives CDR1 SGHTA, CDR2 FQGNSA. The germline V and J ends were trimmed by 3 bases and 0 bases, with 12 bases remaining between them. The CDR3 is 16 residues long. The CDR3 loop reads CASSFRPGVSNQPQHF. Here the CDR3 DNA reads TGTGCCAGCAGCTTTAGGCCAGGGGTTAGCAATCAGCCCCAGCATTTT. Drawing the rest from reference TRBV7-2 and TRBJ1-5, the complete variable domain is GAGVSQSPSNKVTEKGKDVELRCDPISGHTALYWYRQSLGQGLEFLIYFQGNSAPDKSGLPSDRFSAERTGGSVSTLTIQRTQQEDSAVYLCASSFRPGVSNQPQHFGDGTRLSIL.

This clone was recorded only once. V and J are TRBV28 and TRBJ1-2; a weak D match, TRBD1 (5 bases). This CDR3 is built from 12 residues. Germline V lookup: CDR1 MDHEN, CDR2 SYDVKM. Trimming removed 10 bases at V and 3 bases at J, with 12 bases between. CDR3 sequence (DNA): TGTGCCACCCCCCGGGGGGACTATGGCTACACCTTC. It encodes CATPRGDYGYTF.

This sequence joins TRBV5-4 and TRBJ2-7; D is possibly TRBD1 (6 bases). The germline gives CDR1 SGHNT, CDR2 YYREEE (reference sequence). The CDR3 sequence is 13 residues long. V dropped 9 bases and J dropped 1 base, with 14 bases sitting between them. The CDR3 here is CATRGGTSYEQYF. The CDR3 nucleotides are TGTGCCACCAGAGGGGGTACTTCCTACGAGCAGTACTTC.

A few counts support this clone. The gene calls are TRBV5-1 and TRBJ2-2; 7 positions match TRBD1. V was clipped by 7 bases and J by 1 base; unmatched bases: 4. There are 14 residues in the CDR3. The germline CDR1 and CDR2 sequences are SGHRS and YFSETQ. CDR3 nucleotides: TGCGCCAGCGCGGACAGGAAGAACACCGGGGAGCTGTTTTTT. Translated: CASADRKNTGELFF.

This chain joins TRBV6-5 and TRBJ2-7, with TRBD1 matching 7 bases. V lost 0 bases and J lost 6; bases outside the gene matches: 2. The CDR3 has 13 amino acids. Germline values: CDR1 MNHEY, CDR2 SVGAGI. The CDR3 reads CASSYSTGLEQYF. For the CDR3, the DNA is TGTGCCAGCAGTTACTCGACAGGGCTCGAGCAGTACTTC.

The CDR3 nucleotides are TGCAGCGTTGAAAGGGGGGCAGACAATGAGCAGTTCTTC. This encodes CSVERGADNEQFF. This sequence joins TRBV29-1 and TRBJ2-1, with D perhaps assigned TRBD1 or TRBD2 (6 bases each). This CDR3 has 13 amino acids. From germline, CDR1 is SQVTM and CDR2 ANQGSEA. Between the trimmed V and J ends, which lost 2 bases and 5 bases, there was a span of 10 bases.

The chain links TRBV4-1 to TRBJ2-1; D might be TRBD1 (5 bases). From germline, CDR1 is MGHRA and CDR2 YSYEKL. Trimming shortened V by 0 bases and J by 7 bases, and 7 bases separated the two germline ends. This CDR3 contains 13 residues. CDR3 region: CASSQDPGNEQFF. The CDR3 bases are TGCGCCAGCAGCCAAGATCCAGGGAATGAGCAGTTCTTC.

The V gene is TRBV11-3, the J gene TRBJ2-2, with 11 nucleotides matching TRBD2. The CDR3 sequence is 19 residues long. In germline, CDR1 is SGHNT, CDR2 YENEEA. V dropped 5 bases and J dropped 6; count of bases not matched to a gene: 17. The CDR3 DNA is TGTGCCAGCAGCCCAGGATGGGCTAGCGGGAGGCCCCATGCCGGGGAGCTGTTTTTT. It is translated as CASSPGWASGRPHAGELFF.

The J gene is TRBJ2-7, the V gene TRBV14, with 7 bases lining up with TRBD1. V lost 2 bases to trimming and J lost 6 bases; unmatched junction nucleotides: 7. Germline V gene lookup returns CDR1 SGHDN and CDR2 FVKESK. The length of the CDR3 is 14 residues. For the CDR3, the DNA is TGTGCCAGCAGCCAAAGGCTACAGGGGAGCGAGCAGTACTTC. Amino acid sequence: CASSQRLQGSEQYF.

The chain joins TRBV7-9 to TRBJ1-2; tentatively, D is TRBD1 (5 bases). This CDR3 has 16 amino acids. Germline V gene data show CDR1 as SEHNR and CDR2 as FQNEAQ (reference sequence). The V end lost 5 bases, the J end lost 5 bases, and 21 bases lay between the germline ends. In DNA form, the CDR3 reads TGTGCCAGCAGCACCTCCGGGACTCAGGGACGGTATGGCTACACCTTC. This sequence encodes CASSTSGTQGRYGYTF.

V gene TRBV11-3 combines with J gene TRBJ2-1, with D possibly being TRBD2 (5 bases). This CDR3 spans 15 amino acids. V shed 0 bases and J shed 6 bases, with 12 bases lying between them. Germline V CDR1 and CDR2: SGHNT, YENEEA. DNA for the CDR3: TGTGCCAGCAGCTTAGATAGCCTAGCTTCCAATGAGCAGTTCTTC. Protein: CASSLDSLASNEQFF.

The chain combines TRBV14 with TRBJ2-1, with a tentative D call TRBD2 (6 bases). Trimming removed 3 bases at V and 7 bases at J, with 16 bases between. The CDR3 contains 15 residues. The germline gives CDR1 SGHDN, CDR2 FVKESK. The CDR3 reads CASSQQWGVGNEQFF. In DNA, the CDR3 is TGTGCCAGCAGCCAGCAGTGGGGGGTTGGGAATGAGCAGTTCTTC.

The rearrangement joins TRBV9 to TRBJ1-2, with D hard to call. V was shortened by 0 bases and J by 3 bases, with 9 bases between the two germline ends. CDR1 is SGDLS, CDR2 YYNGEE, per germline. This CDR3 is built from 14 residues. The CDR3 is CASSVAGSHYGYTF. Written as DNA, the CDR3 is TGTGCCAGCAGCGTAGCAGGCAGTCACTATGGCTACACCTTC.

This rearrangement joins TRBV28 to TRBJ1-2; 8 bases align to TRBD1. This CDR3 is built from 16 residues. The trim removed 6 bases at V and 8 bases at J, leaving 17 bases unmatched. Per the germline V gene, CDR1 is MDHEN and CDR2 is SYDVKM. CDR3 residues: CASRRPGQDRQGGYTF. In DNA, the CDR3 is TGTGCCAGCAGGCGACCGGGACAGGATCGGCAGGGGGGCTACACCTTC.